This T cell receptor beta chain was sequenced during a study of cytomegalovirus exposure and HLA in healthy donors. Study-wide results and limits: A missense DCLRE1C variant was associated with V- and J-gene trimming of TCR beta chains in a later analysis, and an independent cohort replicated the association. Most subjects had HLA-A and HLA-B alleles reportedly predicted accurately by TCR beta sequences.

Turning to this clone: Its target is not known.

V was pared by 10 bases and J by 7 bases, with 23 bases between. The germline V gene encodes CDR1 MNHEY and CDR2 SMNVEV (reference sequence). CDR3 size: 14 residues. The PCR contained 60 Vbeta and 13 Jbeta primers. The method was immunoSEQ multiplex PCR; TCRdb's version includes in-frame clones alone and lacks a portion of them. Of around 140,000 clones in the sample, about two thirds were seen once. V gene TRBV27 combines with J gene TRBJ2-7, with a weak D call TRBD1 (5 bases). This sequence originates from a woman between 18 and 29 years old in good health and CMV-seronegative. Specimen: PBMCs. The CDR3 spells CATPIRTQILEQYF. CDR3 in DNA: TGTGCCACCCCAATCAGGACACAAATATTGGAGCAGTACTTC.